This record looks at one T cell receptor (beta chain) sequence and its context. Its specificity is unknown. A single base separates this from a much larger clone, so it may be a read error. Because it lacks the conserved phenylalanine or tryptophan at the end, this CDR3 is likely a read error. TCRdb reprocessed the 5' RACE reads via MiXCR and lists one record per CDR3 protein. The table has nearly 650,000 distinct CDR3 sequences, just over 7% seen once. Among all donors, each was a healthy Caucasian. This entry comes from a study of identical twins. Findings of the study overall: Cord blood beta clonotypes that were abundant carried fewer insertions, and memory repertoires showed no such trend.

The same sample was also used in a study of yellow fever vaccine responses in identical twins.

This receptor was taken from a woman aged 18-30 years in good health. The sample was PBMCs.

The chain's CDR3 is CASSATSGGVYEQYI. CDR3 DNA sequence: TGTGCCAGCAGTGCGACTAGCGGGGGGGTTTACGAGCAGTACATC. The V gene is TRBV6-1, the J gene TRBJ2-7; TRBD2 aligns across 14 bases. Germline CDR1 MNHNS, CDR2 SASEGT. J gave up 4 bases and V 4 bases, and 3 bases lay outside the gene matches. The CDR3 consists of 15 residues.